The following is a T cell receptor beta chain sequence with its context. Those who participated ranged in age from roughly 18 to 100 years and resided in 24 US areas. Cohort allocation depended upon clinical history that participants reported. This record comes from a study of blood T cell repertoires in COVID-19. Study in general: The origin of the acute and convalescent COVID-19 samples was the United States, Italy and Spain. Sample material is recorded as cDNA or gDNA derived from T cells, B-cell-depleted T cells, or PBMCs.

Between the trimmed V and J ends, which lost 5 bases and 6 bases, there was a span of 16 bases. This CDR3 is 14 amino acids long. The V gene's germline CDR1 is MNHEY and CDR2 SVGEGT. Libraries were prepared by immunoSEQ multiplex PCR; TCRdb keeps only in-frame clonotypes and omits some of them. The sample carries 150,000 or so clones, approximately 80% recorded once. This clonotype originated in a woman aged 60-75 years who had recovered from COVID-19. V and J are TRBV6-2 or TRBV6-3 and TRBJ1-2; possible D gene TRBD1, 6 bases. Sequenced material: PBMCs or T cells enriched from blood (not recorded which). The CDR3 DNA is TGTGCCAGCAGTAACCGGGACAACTTGCATGGCTACACCTTC. It translates to CASSNRDNLHGYTF.